This T cell receptor (beta chain) stems from a study of PD-L1 blockade in urothelial cancer. Study as a whole: Patients with male sex and bladder-origin urothelial cancer accounted for about nine tenths of the roughly 29 enrolled. Blood-derived samples held a median around 130,000 T cells. Study conclusions and caveats: Durable-benefit cases showed more tumor-associated blood clone expansion at 3 weeks.

On this clone itself: The target antigen is unknown.

PCRs each included synthetic TCR analog templates spiked in. Generated by immunoSEQ multiplex PCR, the TCRdb table keeps only in-frame clones and is missing some. This sample has under 25,000 clones, with 82% found just once. The time point was: peripheral blood 6 weeks after treatment start. The CDR3 has 14 amino acids. Germline lookup yields CDR1 ENHRY and CDR2 SYGVKD. V shed 3 bases and J 5 bases; nucleotides not matched to a gene: 7. The source material was PBMCs, sampled around atezolizumab (anti-PD-L1) treatment. The chain couples TRBV10-3 to TRBJ2-7; 7 bases agree with TRBD1. The TCR originated in a man between 65 and 85 years old with urothelial cancer. The CDR3: CAISDLQGRNEQYF. In DNA form, the CDR3 reads TGTGCCATCAGTGATTTACAGGGGCGGAACGAGCAGTACTTC.